This T cell receptor beta chain was sequenced in a study of T-cell memory formation after mild COVID-19. Trimming cost V 5 bases and J 2 bases; bases outside gene matches: 10. Germline loops: CDR1 DFQATT, CDR2 SNEGSKA (reference sequence). The CDR3 has 15 residues. Concerning this clonotype itself: Its antigen is as yet unknown.

TCRalpha and TCRbeta libraries used 5'RACE with constant-segment primers and UMIs. TCRdb itself ran the 5' RACE reads through MiXCR, one entry per CDR3 protein. The table has about 560,000 distinct CDR3 sequences, roughly 17% seen once. Study-level results: Contracting CD4+ clones lay largely in CM and EM, with CD8+ ones residing in EMRA. Clones shrinking between day 15 and 85 showed a balanced CD4/CD8 split, and those that grew later tilted toward CD4+.

Sequencing used PBMCs or a T cell subset sorted from them (not recorded which). The chain uses TRBV20-1 and TRBJ2-3, with 7 bases that match TRBD2. The TCR sequence derives from an adult woman who had mild COVID-19 (a few samples of this study predate the infection). Cell type and time point are not known. The CDR3 sequence is CSALTGTTPTDTQYF. The CDR3 DNA is TGCAGTGCTTTAACTGGGACTACCCCCACAGATACGCAGTATTTT.